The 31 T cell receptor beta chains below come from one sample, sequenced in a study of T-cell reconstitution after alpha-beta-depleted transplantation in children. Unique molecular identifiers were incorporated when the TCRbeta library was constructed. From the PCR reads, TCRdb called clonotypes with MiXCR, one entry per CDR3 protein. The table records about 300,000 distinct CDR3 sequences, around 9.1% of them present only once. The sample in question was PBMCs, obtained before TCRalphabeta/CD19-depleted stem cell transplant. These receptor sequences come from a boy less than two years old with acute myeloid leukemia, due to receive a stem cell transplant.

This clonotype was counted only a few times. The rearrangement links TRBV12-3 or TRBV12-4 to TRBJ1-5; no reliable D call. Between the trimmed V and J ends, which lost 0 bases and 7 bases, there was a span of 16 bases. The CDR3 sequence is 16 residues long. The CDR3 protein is CASSLAGSVSNQPQHF. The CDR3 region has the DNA TGTGCCAGCAGTTTAGCGGGATCCGTCTCGAACCAGCCCCAGCATTTT.

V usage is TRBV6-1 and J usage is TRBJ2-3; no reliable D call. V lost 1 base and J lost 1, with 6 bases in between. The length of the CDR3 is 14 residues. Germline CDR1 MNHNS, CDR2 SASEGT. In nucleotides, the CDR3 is TGTGCCAGCAGTGAAGGGCCGGGCACAGATACGCAGTATTTT. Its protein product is CASSEGPGTDTQYF.

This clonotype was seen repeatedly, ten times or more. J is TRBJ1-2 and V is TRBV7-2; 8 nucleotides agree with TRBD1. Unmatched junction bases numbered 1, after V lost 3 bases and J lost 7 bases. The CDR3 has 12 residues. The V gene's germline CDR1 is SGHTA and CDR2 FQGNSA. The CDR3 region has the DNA TGTGCCAGCAGCTTGACAGGGGTTGGCTACACCTTC. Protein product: CASSLTGVGYTF.

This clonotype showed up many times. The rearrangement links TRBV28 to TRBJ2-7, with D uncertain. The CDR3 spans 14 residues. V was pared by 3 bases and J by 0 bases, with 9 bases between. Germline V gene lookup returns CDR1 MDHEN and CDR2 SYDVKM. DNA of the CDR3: TGTGCCAGCAGTTTGGGGTCAATCTCCTACGAGCAGTACTTC. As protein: CASSLGSISYEQYF.

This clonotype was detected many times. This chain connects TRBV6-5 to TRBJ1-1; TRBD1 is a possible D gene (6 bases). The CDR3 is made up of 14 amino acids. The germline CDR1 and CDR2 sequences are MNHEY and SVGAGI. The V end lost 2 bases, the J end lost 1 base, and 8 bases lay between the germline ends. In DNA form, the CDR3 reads TGTGCCAGCAGTTACGACAGGAGGAACACTGAAGCTTTCTTT. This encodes CASSYDRRNTEAFF.

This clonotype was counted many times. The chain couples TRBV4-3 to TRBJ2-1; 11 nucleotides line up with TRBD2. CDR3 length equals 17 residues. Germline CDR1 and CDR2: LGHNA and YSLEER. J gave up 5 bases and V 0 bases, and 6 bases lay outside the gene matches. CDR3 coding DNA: TGCGCCAGCAGCCAAGATTGGGCTAGCGGGAGGAACAATGAGCAGTTCTTC. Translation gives CASSQDWASGRNNEQFF.

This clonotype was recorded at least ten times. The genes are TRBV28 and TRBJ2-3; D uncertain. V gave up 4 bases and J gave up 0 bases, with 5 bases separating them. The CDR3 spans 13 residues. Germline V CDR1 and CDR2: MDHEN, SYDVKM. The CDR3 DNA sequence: TGTGCCAGCAGTTACGCTAGCACAGATACGCAGTATTTT. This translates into CASSYASTDTQYF.

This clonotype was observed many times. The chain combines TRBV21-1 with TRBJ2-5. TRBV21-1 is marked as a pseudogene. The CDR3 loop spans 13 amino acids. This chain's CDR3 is CASSKNAAETQYF. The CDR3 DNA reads TGTGCCAGCAGCAAAAATGCGGCAGAGACCCAGTACTTC.

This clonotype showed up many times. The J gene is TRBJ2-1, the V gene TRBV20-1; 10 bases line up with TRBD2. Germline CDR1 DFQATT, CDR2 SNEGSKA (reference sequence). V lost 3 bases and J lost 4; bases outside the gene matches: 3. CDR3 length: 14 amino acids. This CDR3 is CSARASGRYNEQFF. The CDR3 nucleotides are TGCAGTGCTAGGGCTAGCGGGAGATACAATGAGCAGTTCTTC.

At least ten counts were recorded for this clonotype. The CDR3 is CASSRRQVIHTF. The CDR3 nucleotides are TGCGCCAGCAGCCGGCGTCAAGTTATACACACCTTC. The chain couples TRBV4-1 to TRBJ1-2, with no clear D. Germline V gives CDR1 MGHRA, CDR2 YSYEKL. CDR3 size: 12 residues. With 4 bases removed from V and 12 bases from J, the gap between germline ends came to 15 bases.

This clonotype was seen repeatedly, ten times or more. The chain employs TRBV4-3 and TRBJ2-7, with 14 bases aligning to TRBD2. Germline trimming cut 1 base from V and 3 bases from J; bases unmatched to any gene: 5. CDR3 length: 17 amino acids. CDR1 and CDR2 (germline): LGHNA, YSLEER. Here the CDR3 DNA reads TGCGCCAGCAGCCAAGCAACGGGACTAGCGGGAGTCTACGAGCAGTACTTC. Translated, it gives CASSQATGLAGVYEQYF.

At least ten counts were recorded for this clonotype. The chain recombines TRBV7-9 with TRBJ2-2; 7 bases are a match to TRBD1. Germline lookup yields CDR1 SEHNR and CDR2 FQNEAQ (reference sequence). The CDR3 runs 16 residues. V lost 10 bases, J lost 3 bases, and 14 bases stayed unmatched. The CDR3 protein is CATGRWQGVHTGELFF. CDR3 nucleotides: TGTGCCACCGGACGATGGCAGGGGGTTCACACCGGGGAGCTGTTTTTT.

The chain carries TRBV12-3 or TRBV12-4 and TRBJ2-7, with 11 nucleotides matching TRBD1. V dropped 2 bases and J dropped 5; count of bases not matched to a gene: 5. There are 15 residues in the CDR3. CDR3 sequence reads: CASSLYGQGANEQYF. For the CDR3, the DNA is TGTGCCAGCAGTTTATATGGACAGGGGGCCAACGAGCAGTACTTC.

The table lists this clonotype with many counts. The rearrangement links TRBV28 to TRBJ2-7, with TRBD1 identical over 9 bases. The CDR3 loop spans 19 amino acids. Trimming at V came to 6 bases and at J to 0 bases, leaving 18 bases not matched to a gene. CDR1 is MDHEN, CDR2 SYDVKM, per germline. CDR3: CASRPHRTSTGGSSYEQYF. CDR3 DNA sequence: TGTGCCAGCAGGCCCCACCGGACCTCGACAGGGGGTAGCTCCTACGAGCAGTACTTC.

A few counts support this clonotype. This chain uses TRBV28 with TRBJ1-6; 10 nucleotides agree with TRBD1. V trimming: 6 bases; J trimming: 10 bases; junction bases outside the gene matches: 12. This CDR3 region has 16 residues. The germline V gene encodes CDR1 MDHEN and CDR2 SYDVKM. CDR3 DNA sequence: TGTGCCAGCAGCCTTTCTGTGGGACAGGGGAGATCACCCCTCCACTTT. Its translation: CASSLSVGQGRSPLHF.

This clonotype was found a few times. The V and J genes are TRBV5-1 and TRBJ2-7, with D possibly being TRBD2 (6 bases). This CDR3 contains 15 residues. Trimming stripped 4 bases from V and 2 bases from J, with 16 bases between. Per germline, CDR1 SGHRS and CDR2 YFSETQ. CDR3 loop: CASSPLAGIAYEQYF. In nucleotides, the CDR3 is TGCGCCAGCAGCCCCCTTGCGGGAATCGCCTACGAGCAGTACTTC. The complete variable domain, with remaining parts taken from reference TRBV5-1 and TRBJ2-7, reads KAGVTQTPRYLIKTRGQQVTLSCSPISGHRSVSWYQQTPGQGLQFLFEYFSETQRNKGNFPGRFSGRQFSNSRSEMNVSTLELGDSALYLCASSPLAGIAYEQYFGPGTRLTVT.

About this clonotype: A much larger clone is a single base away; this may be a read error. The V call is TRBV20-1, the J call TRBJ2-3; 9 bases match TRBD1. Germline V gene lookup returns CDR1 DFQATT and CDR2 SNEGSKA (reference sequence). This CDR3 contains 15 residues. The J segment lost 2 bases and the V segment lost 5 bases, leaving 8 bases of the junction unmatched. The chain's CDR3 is CSAYPGTGSTDTQYF. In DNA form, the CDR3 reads TGCAGTGCTTACCCCGGGACAGGGTCCACAGATACGCAGTATTTT.

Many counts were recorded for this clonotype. The CDR3 DNA is TGTGCCAGCAGCTTAACCAGGGAGTTTAGAGGGGAGCTGTTTTTT. Amino acids: CASSLTREFRGELFF. The rearrangement links TRBV7-2 to TRBJ2-2; D assignment may be TRBD1 or TRBD2 (5 bases each). The V end lost 2 bases, the J end lost 8 bases, and 15 bases lay between the germline ends. This CDR3 region has 15 residues. Germline V gene lookup returns CDR1 SGHTA and CDR2 FQGNSA.

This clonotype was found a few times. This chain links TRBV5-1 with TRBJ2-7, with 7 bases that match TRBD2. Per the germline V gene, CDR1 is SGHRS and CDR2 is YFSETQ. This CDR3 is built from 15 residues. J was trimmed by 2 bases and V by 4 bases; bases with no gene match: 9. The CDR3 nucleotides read TGCGCCAGCAGCGGGGCCGGGAGGCCTCCCTACGAGCAGTACTTC. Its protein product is CASSGAGRPPYEQYF.

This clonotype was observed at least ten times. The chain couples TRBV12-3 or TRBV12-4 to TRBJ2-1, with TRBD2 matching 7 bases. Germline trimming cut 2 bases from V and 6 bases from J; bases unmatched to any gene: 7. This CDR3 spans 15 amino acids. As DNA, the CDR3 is TGTGCCAGCAGTTTAAGAGGGACGGGGGGCAATGAGCAGTTCTTC. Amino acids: CASSLRGTGGNEQFF.

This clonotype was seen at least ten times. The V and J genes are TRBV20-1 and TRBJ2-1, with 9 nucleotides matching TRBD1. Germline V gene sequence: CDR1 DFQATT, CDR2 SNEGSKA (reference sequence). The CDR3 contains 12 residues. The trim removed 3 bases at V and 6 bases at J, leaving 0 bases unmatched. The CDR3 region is CSARTGGNEQFF. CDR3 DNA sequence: TGCAGTGCTAGGACAGGGGGCAATGAGCAGTTCTTC.

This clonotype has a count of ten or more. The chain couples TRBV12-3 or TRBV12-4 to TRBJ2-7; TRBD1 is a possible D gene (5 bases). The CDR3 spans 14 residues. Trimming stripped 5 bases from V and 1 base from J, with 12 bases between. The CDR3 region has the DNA TGTGCCAGCAGTCACGACAGCCTATCCTACGAGCAGTACTTC. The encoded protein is CASSHDSLSYEQYF.

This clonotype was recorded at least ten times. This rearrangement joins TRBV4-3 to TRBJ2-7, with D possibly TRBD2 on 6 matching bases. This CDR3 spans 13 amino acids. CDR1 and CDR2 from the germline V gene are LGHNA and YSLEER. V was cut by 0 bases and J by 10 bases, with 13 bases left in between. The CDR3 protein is CASSQDRGLGQYF. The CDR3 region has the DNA TGCGCCAGCAGCCAAGATCGGGGACTGGGTCAGTACTTC.

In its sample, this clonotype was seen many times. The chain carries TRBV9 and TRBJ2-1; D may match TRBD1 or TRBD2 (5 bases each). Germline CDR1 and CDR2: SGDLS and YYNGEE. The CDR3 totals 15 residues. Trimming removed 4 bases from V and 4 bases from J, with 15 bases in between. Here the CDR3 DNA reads TGTGCCAGCAGCAACCGGGAAGGGGTTTACAATGAGCAGTTCTTC. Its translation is CASSNREGVYNEQFF.

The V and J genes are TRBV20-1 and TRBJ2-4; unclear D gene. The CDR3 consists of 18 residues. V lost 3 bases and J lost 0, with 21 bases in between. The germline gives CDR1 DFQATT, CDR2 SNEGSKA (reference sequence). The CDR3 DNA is TGCAGTGCTAGTAGCTCCCCGTGGTTTAAGCTAGCCAAAAACATTCAGTACTTC. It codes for CSASSSPWFKLAKNIQYF.

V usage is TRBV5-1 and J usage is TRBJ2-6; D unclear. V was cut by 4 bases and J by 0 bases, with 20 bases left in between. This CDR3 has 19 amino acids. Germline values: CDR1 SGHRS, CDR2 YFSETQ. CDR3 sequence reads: CASSLAKGHPNSGANVLTF. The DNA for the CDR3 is TGCGCCAGCAGCCTGGCAAAGGGTCACCCCAACTCTGGGGCCAACGTCCTGACTTTC. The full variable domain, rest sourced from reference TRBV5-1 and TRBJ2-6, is KAGVTQTPRYLIKTRGQQVTLSCSPISGHRSVSWYQQTPGQGLQFLFEYFSETQRNKGNFPGRFSGRQFSNSRSEMNVSTLELGDSALYLCASSLAKGHPNSGANVLTFGAGSRLTVL.

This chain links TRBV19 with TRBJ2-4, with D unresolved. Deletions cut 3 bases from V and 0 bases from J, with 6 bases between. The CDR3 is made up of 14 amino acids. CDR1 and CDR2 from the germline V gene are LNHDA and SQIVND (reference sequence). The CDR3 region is CASSILLAKNIQYF. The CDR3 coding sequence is TGTGCCAGTAGTATTCTACTAGCCAAAAACATTCAGTACTTC.

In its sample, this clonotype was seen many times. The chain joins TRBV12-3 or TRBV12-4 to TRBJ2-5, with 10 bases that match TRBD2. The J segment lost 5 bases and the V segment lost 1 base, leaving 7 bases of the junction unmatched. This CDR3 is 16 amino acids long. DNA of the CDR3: TGTGCCAGCAGTTTAGAGAGCGGGAGGGCCGACGAGACCCAGTACTTC. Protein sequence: CASSLESGRADETQYF.

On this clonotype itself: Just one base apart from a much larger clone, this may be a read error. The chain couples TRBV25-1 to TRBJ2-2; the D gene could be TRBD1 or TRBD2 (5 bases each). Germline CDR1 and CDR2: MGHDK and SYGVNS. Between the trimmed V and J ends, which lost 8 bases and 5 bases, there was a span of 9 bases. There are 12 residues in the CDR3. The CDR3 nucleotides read TGTGCCAGCGGGGGTAAAACCGGGGAGCTGTTTTTT. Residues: CASGGKTGELFF.

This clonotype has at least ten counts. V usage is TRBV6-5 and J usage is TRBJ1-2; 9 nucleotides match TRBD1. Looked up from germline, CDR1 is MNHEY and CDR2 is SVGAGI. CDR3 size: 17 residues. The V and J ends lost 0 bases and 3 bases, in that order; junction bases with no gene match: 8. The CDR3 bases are TGTGCCAGCAGTTACTCAATCCCGGGACAGGGCTACTATGGCTACACCTTC. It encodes CASSYSIPGQGYYGYTF.

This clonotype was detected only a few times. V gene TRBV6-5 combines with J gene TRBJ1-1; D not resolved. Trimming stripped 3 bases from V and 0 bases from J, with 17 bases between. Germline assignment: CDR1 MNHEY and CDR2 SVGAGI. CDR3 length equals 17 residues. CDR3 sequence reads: CASSYAGGIIVNTEAFF. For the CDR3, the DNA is TGTGCCAGCAGTTATGCCGGAGGTATTATCGTGAACACTGAAGCTTTCTTT.